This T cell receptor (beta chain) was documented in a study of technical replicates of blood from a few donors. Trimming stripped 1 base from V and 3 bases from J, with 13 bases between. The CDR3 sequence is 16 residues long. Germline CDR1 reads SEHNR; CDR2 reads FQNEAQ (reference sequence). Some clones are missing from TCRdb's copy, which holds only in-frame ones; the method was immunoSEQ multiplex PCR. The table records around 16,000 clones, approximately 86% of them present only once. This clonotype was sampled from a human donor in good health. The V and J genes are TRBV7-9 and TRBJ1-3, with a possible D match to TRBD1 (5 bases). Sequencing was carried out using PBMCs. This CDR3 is CASSLGSGIGGNTIYF. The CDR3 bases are TGTGCCAGCAGCTTAGGGTCAGGGATCGGTGGAAACACCATATATTTT.